A selection of T cell receptor beta chains follows, all from one sample in a study of molecular identifiers for immune sequencing clone quantification. TCRdb analysed the PCR reads with MiXCR anew, one entry per CDR3 protein. The profile shows hundreds of thousands of distinct CDR3 sequences, about 25% of them singletons. Sequenced input: naive CD8+ T cells from blood, with Jurkat cell RNA spiked in. The receptors come from a human donor in good health. Some libraries in this study had Jurkat cell RNA spiked in. CDR3s include the opening cysteine and the closing phenylalanine or tryptophan. D genes are given only for firm matches. Size is omitted from some rows. Given values are once, few, many or a class for expanded clones.

abundance	v_gene	j_gene	d_gene	CDR3nt	CDR3aa
few	TRBV6-1	TRBJ1-1	NA	TGTGCCAGCAGTGATTCGAGCCCGGTGGCTTTCTTT	CASSDSSPVAFF
few	TRBV20-1	TRBJ2-5	TRBD1	TGCAGTGCTAGTGGGGGACAGGGGATCCAAGAGACCCAGTACTTC	CSASGGQGIQETQYF
many	TRBV30	TRBJ2-3	NA	TGTGCCTGGAGTGAGGCAGATACGCAGTATTTT	CAWSEADTQYF
NA	TRBV7-6	TRBJ2-1	NA	TGTGCCAGCAGCTCTGGGGGCCATGCCTACAACAGCGAGGAGCAGTTCTTC	CASSSGGHAYNSEEQFF
NA	TRBV12-3/TRBV12-4	TRBJ2-3	TRBD1	TGTGCCAGCAGTTTACCCCAACAGGGGGTGACAGATACGCAGTATTTT	CASSLPQQGVTDTQYF
few	TRBV20-1	TRBJ2-7	TRBD1	TGCAGTGCCCATTTCCGGGACAGGGTCCCCTACGAGCAGTACTTC	CSAHFRDRVPYEQYF
NA	TRBV13	TRBJ1-2	NA	TGTGCCAGCAACACAACAGAGTCCTATGGCTACACCTTC	CASNTTESYGYTF
many	TRBV4-3	TRBJ2-5	NA	TGCGCCAGCAGCCAAGATTTGACTAACGACCGAGAGACCCAGTACTTC	CASSQDLTNDRETQYF
NA	TRBV28	TRBJ1-5	NA	TGTGCCAGCAGTTTATTACAGGGCCACAATCAGCCCCAGCATTTT	CASSLLQGHNQPQHF
NA	TRBV4-2	TRBJ2-7	NA	TGTGCCAGCGGCCATGTCGGGAGCTCCTACGAGCAGTACTTC	CASGHVGSSYEQYF
NA	TRBV28	TRBJ2-5	NA	TGTGCCAGCAGTTTATGGGGGGGCGCGGAATACCAAGAGACCCAGTACTTC	CASSLWGGAEYQETQYF
few	TRBV5-4	TRBJ2-2	NA	TGTGCCAGCAGCTTGTCTGGTTTTAGGACCGGGGAGCTGTTTTTT	CASSLSGFRTGELFF
many	TRBV13	TRBJ1-1	TRBD1	TGTGCCAGCAGCTGGGGACAGGAAAGGAGCACTGAAGCTTTCTTT	CASSWGQERSTEAFF
NA	TRBV5-8	TRBJ2-5	TRBD1	TGTGCCAGCAGCTTATTTACAGGGGGCGGGACCCAGTACTTC	CASSLFTGGGTQYF
few	TRBV24-1	TRBJ2-1	TRBD2	TGTGCCACCAGTGAAGCCCCTTGGCGGGAGGGGGAGAATGAGCAGTTCTTC	CATSEAPWREGENEQFF
many	TRBV7-9	TRBJ2-1	NA	TGTGCCAGCAGGGCAGACAGCGGGTTCTGGGATGAGCAGTTCTTC	CASRADSGFWDEQFF
many	TRBV20-1	TRBJ2-7	NA	TGCAGTGCTAGAGATGAGGGATTGGAACAGTACTTC	CSARDEGLEQYF
many	TRBV29-1	TRBJ1-1	NA	TGCAGCGTGGCGGGGACAAAAAGAAGGACTGAAGCTTTCTTT	CSVAGTKRRTEAFF
once	TRBV10-3	TRBJ2-5	TRBD2	TGTGCCATCAGTGGTAGGCTAGCGGGGGAAGAGACCCAGTACTTC	CAISGRLAGEETQYF
NA	TRBV7-2	TRBJ2-6	TRBD1	TGTGCCAGCCGCCCGGACAGGGCTCACTCTGGGGCCAACGTCCTGACTTTC	CASRPDRAHSGANVLTF
NA	TRBV11-1	TRBJ2-3	TRBD1	TGTGCCGGCAGTCAACTCGAGGGGGCGGTCTCAGATACGCAGTATTTT	CAGSQLEGAVSDTQYF
NA	TRBV2	TRBJ2-2	TRBD2	TGTGCCAGCAGTGAAGCGACTAGCGGGAGAGCCGGGGAGCTGTTTTTT	CASSEATSGRAGELFF
NA	TRBV15	TRBJ2-1	TRBD2	TGTGCCACCAGCAGAGATTTGCTAGCGGGAACGTACAATGAGCAGTTCTTC	CATSRDLLAGTYNEQFF
NA	TRBV19	TRBJ2-1	NA	TGTGCCAGTAGTATACTGAACAATGAGCAGTTCTTC	CASSILNNEQFF
many	TRBV2	TRBJ2-5	NA	TGTGCCAGCAGTGATCTGAGCCAAGAGACCCAGTACTTC	CASSDLSQETQYF
NA	TRBV11-2	TRBJ2-7	TRBD1	TGTGCCAGCAGTCAGTCGGGACAGGGGGACTACGAGCAGTACTTC	CASSQSGQGDYEQYF
many	TRBV21-1	TRBJ2-3	NA	TGTGCCAGCAGCAAAGTTGAGGGTGAAGGCGGGAGGCCAGATACGCAGTATTTT	CASSKVEGEGGRPDTQYF
many	TRBV5-1	TRBJ1-1	NA	TGCGCCAGCGGTTCTGGGGAGGGTTTTACTGAAGCTTTCTTT	CASGSGEGFTEAFF
many	TRBV6-2/TRBV6-3	TRBJ1-1	TRBD1	TGTGCCAGCAGTGACCTGGGGACAGGGTGGACTGAAGCTTTCTTT	CASSDLGTGWTEAFF
few	TRBV19	TRBJ1-5	NA	TGTGCCAGTACCCCTGGACACAATAGCAATCAGCCCCAGCATTTT	CASTPGHNSNQPQHF
few	TRBV4-1	TRBJ2-2	TRBD2	TGCGCCAGCAGCCAATCGTTGGCGGGAGGGCCTAGCACCGGGGAGCTGTTTTTT	CASSQSLAGGPSTGELFF
NA	TRBV29-1	TRBJ1-2	TRBD1	TGCAGCGTCCTAGACAGGGGGAGCTATGGCTACACCTTC	CSVLDRGSYGYTF
NA	TRBV6-2/TRBV6-3	TRBJ2-1	TRBD2	TGTGCCTGCAGCTATCCTAGCGGGAGGGCCGCGTCCTACAATGAGCAGTTCTTC	CACSYPSGRAASYNEQFF
many	TRBV7-2	TRBJ2-7	NA	TGTGCCAGCAGCTTAGGCTACAGGGTATGGAGCAGCTCCTACGAGCAGTACTTC	CASSLGYRVWSSSYEQYF
many	TRBV10-3	TRBJ2-2	NA	TGTGCCATCGGAACCGGGGAGCTGTTTTTT	CAIGTGELFF
few	TRBV27	TRBJ1-1	NA	TGTGCCAGCAGTGGGGATGGGGGCGCGGCTGAAGCTTTCTTT	CASSGDGGAAEAFF
many	TRBV27	TRBJ2-3	NA	TGTGCCAGCAGTTTCTTCCCGCAGGGGTCCGATACGCAGTATTTT	CASSFFPQGSDTQYF